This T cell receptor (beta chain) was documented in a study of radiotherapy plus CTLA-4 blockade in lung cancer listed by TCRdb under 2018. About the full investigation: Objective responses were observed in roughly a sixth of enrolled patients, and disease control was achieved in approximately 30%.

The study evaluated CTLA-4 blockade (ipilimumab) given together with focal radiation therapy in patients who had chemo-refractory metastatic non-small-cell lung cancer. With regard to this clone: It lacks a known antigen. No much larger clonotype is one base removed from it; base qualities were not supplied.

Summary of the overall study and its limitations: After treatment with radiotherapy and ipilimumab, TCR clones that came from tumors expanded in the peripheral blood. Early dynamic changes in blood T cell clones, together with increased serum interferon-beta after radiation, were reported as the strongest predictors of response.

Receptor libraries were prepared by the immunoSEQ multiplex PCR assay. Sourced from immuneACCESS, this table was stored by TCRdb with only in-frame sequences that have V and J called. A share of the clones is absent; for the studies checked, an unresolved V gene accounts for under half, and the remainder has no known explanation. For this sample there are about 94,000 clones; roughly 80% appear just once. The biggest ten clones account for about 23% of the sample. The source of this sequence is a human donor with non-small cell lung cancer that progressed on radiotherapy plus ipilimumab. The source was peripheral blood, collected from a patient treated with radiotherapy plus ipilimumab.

The DNA sequence is TGTGCCAGCAGCGTAGCTACGGGTGGAAACACCATATATTTT. It translates to CASSVATGGNTIYF. This chain is built from TRBV9 and TRBJ1-3, with no reliable assignment of the D segment. V was cut back by 0 bases and J by 3 bases, leaving a gap of 7 bases between them. From cysteine to phenylalanine, the CDR3 is 14 amino acids long. The DNA shown is the 42-base CDR3, in frame from base 1. As encoded in the germline V gene, CDR1 is SGDLS while CDR2 is YYNGEE.